This TCR beta chain derives from a study of blood T cell repertoires in COVID-19. Study-wide background: The analysed material was cDNA or gDNA that came from T cells, B-cell-depleted T cells, or PBMCs.

This clone was seen only a few times. Generated by immunoSEQ multiplex PCR, the TCRdb table keeps only in-frame clones and is missing some. The sample has about 360,000 clones, 88% seen once. The sequenced sample was PBMCs or T cells enriched from blood (not recorded which). The sequence derives from a woman in her thirties or forties with acute COVID-19.

CDR3 sequence (DNA): TGTGCCAGCAGTGAGGGGGGGAGGTATGAAGCTTTCTTT. This codes for CASSEGGRYEAFF. This chain joins TRBV6-1 and TRBJ1-1; possibly TRBD1 for D (5 bases). This CDR3 comprises 13 residues. Germline V gives CDR1 MNHNS, CDR2 SASEGT. V shed 3 bases and J shed 7 bases, with 12 bases lying between them.